Presented here are 14 T cell receptor beta chains from one specimen sequenced in a study of T cell responses to AZD1222 COVID-19 vaccine. The data were produced by immunoSEQ multiplex PCR, yet TCRdb's version contains in-frame clones alone and is incomplete. This table has 140,000 to 150,000 clones, roughly 89% appearing once. The sample was peripheral blood, taken 28 days after the second AZD1222 dose. Receptors were obtained from an adult who received the AZD1222 COVID-19 vaccine.

This chain joins TRBV5-5 and TRBJ1-1; D is ambiguous. CDR3 length equals 17 residues. CDR1 is SGHKS and CDR2 is YYEKEE in the germline V gene (reference sequence). V was pared by 4 bases and J by 0 bases, with 19 bases between. The CDR3 region is CASSPRAPDPMNTEAFF. CDR3 coding DNA: TGTGCCAGCAGCCCCCGGGCCCCAGACCCAATGAACACTGAAGCTTTCTTT.

The chain recombines TRBV19 with TRBJ1-1; D is unresolved. The CDR3 consists of 14 residues. The germline V gene encodes CDR1 LNHDA and CDR2 SQIVND (reference sequence). V shed 0 bases and J shed 5 bases, with 10 bases lying between them. CDR3 in DNA: TGTGCCAGTAGTATAGAGCGGGGTGGGACTGAAGCTTTCTTT. Protein sequence: CASSIERGGTEAFF.

This clone was detected only a few times. J is TRBJ1-2 and V is TRBV7-2; D gene ambiguous. Germline CDR1 reads SGHTA; CDR2 reads FQGNSA. This CDR3 spans 14 amino acids. V dropped 3 bases and J dropped 4 bases, with 12 bases sitting between them. The CDR3 reads CASSFGVARYGYTF. The CDR3 DNA sequence: TGTGCCAGCAGCTTTGGGGTAGCCCGCTATGGCTACACCTTC.

This rearrangement joins TRBV2 to TRBJ2-7; no firm D call. V gave up 2 bases and J gave up 5 bases, with 19 bases separating them. The CDR3 has 16 amino acids. From germline, CDR1 is SNHLY and CDR2 FYNNEI. The CDR3 sequence: CASSETRDTLTNEQYF. Here the CDR3 DNA reads TGTGCCAGCAGTGAAACCCGAGACACCCTTACGAACGAGCAGTACTTC.

The CDR3 bases are TGCGCCAGCAGCCTCGCGGACAGGGAAGAGACCCAGTACTTC. Its translation is CASSLADREETQYF. This chain uses TRBV5-1 with TRBJ2-5, with TRBD1 matching 8 bases. J was trimmed by 3 bases and V by 4 bases; bases with no gene match: 5. The CDR3 runs to 14 residues. The germline V gene has CDR1 SGHRS and CDR2 YFSETQ.

This clone was counted once. J is TRBJ1-1 and V is TRBV4-2; D unclear. Germline CDR1 reads LGHNA; CDR2 reads YNFKEQ. CDR3 length: 15 amino acids. Trimming left V 3 bases short and J 4 bases short, with 15 bases between. The CDR3 DNA sequence: TGTGCCAGCAGCCATGCGTCAGGAGTGCCCACTGAAGCTTTCTTT. This sequence encodes CASSHASGVPTEAFF.

The chain carries TRBV7-3 and TRBJ2-1, with 7 bases fitting TRBD2. The ends lost 5 bases at V and 5 bases at J; junction bases unmatched: 9. This CDR3 has 15 residues. The V gene's germline CDR1 is SGHTA and CDR2 FQGTGA. CDR3: CASSPTGLPNNEQFF. The CDR3 nucleotides read TGTGCCAGCAGCCCGACGGGACTACCAAACAATGAGCAGTTCTTC.

V usage is TRBV2 and J usage is TRBJ2-3; D is perhaps TRBD2 (5 bases). V lost 1 base and J lost 3, with 8 bases in between. This CDR3 comprises 14 residues. The germline V gene encodes CDR1 SNHLY and CDR2 FYNNEI. The CDR3 sequence is CASSEGTGTDTQYF. CDR3 DNA sequence: TGTGCCAGCAGTGAAGGGACGGGGACAGATACGCAGTATTTT.

CDR3 loop: CATSDPGLAGETQYF. CDR3 nucleotides: TGTGCCACCAGTGATCCCGGACTAGCTGGAGAGACCCAGTACTTC. This sequence joins TRBV24-1 and TRBJ2-5; 8 bases are a match to TRBD2. The CDR3 has 15 amino acids. In germline, CDR1 is KGHDR, CDR2 SFDVKD. V shed 3 bases, J shed 4 bases, and the junction held 6 bases outside the gene matches.

The rearrangement uses TRBV7-8 and TRBJ2-1, with 10 bases that match TRBD1. The CDR3 totals 16 residues. V lost 4 bases and J lost 9; bases outside the gene matches: 12. Germline loops: CDR1 SGHVS, CDR2 FQNEAQ. The chain's CDR3 is CASSSLGQGIRGEQFF. The CDR3 DNA is TGTGCCAGCAGCTCCCTGGGACAGGGGATAAGGGGTGAGCAGTTCTTC. Based on the CDR3 plus reference TRBV7-8 and TRBJ2-1, the full variable domain is GAGVSQSPRYKVAKRGQDVALRCDPISGHVSLFWYQQALGQGPEFLTYFQNEAQLDKSGLPSDRFFAERPEGSVSTLKIQRTQQEDSAVYLCASSSLGQGIRGEQFFGPGTRLTVL.

The chain couples TRBV5-1 to TRBJ2-3, with a weak D call TRBD2 (5 bases). With 1 base removed from V and 6 bases from J, the gap between germline ends came to 12 bases. The CDR3 covers 14 residues. Germline values: CDR1 SGHRS, CDR2 YFSETQ. CDR3: CASSLWASKDTQYF. CDR3 in DNA: TGCGCCAGCAGCTTGTGGGCTAGCAAGGATACGCAGTATTTT.

The V call is TRBV6-1, the J call TRBJ1-4; D is unclear. In germline, CDR1 is MNHNS, CDR2 SASEGT. The V gene lost 4 bases and the J gene lost 5 bases, with 17 bases spanning the gap. The CDR3 length is 16 residues. CDR3 sequence (DNA): TGTGCCAGCAGTGCCCCGCTGGGCGTTCCCAATGAAAAACTGTTTTTT. It is translated as CASSAPLGVPNEKLFF.

The chain joins TRBV21-1 to TRBJ2-7; the DNA was not used to check the table's D call, TRBD1. TRBV21-1 is marked as a pseudogene. The CDR3 is made up of 13 amino acids. CDR3 sequence (DNA): TGTGCCAGCAGCAAGGACAGATGTTACGAGCAGTACTTC. Protein product: CASSKDRCYEQYF.

The V call is TRBV28, the J call TRBJ2-7, with D possibly being TRBD1 or TRBD2 (5 bases each). Trimming removed 2 bases at V and 9 bases at J, with 17 bases between. Germline values: CDR1 MDHEN, CDR2 SYDVKM. The CDR3 has 14 amino acids. CDR3 amino acids: CASSLGAMAAGQYF. CDR3 bases: TGTGCCAGCAGTTTAGGGGCAATGGCCGCGGGGCAGTACTTC.